A single count supports the clone carrying this T cell receptor (beta chain). Random hexamers served to reverse transcribe about 0.5 to 1 ug RNA. The method of amplification for TCR beta CDR3 was immunoSEQ multiplex PCR, covering 54 Vbeta and 13 Jbeta. TCRdb reprocessed the immunoSEQ multiplex PCR reads via MiXCR and lists one record per CDR3 protein. The sample has about 130,000 distinct CDR3 sequences, more than 75% seen once. This record comes from a study of CD8 T cells in Susac syndrome. Sequenced sample: CD8+ T cells from PBMCs. The sequence came from a human donor with multiple sclerosis.

This chain's CDR3 is CASRLTDLLDGTNEKLFF. DNA for the CDR3: TGTGCCAGCAGGTTAACCGACTTGTTGGATGGAACTAATGAAAAACTGTTTTTT. The chain recombines TRBV12-3 or TRBV12-4 with TRBJ1-4; no firm D call. CDR3 length: 18 residues. V lost 6 bases and J 1 base, leaving 21 bases between the germline ends.